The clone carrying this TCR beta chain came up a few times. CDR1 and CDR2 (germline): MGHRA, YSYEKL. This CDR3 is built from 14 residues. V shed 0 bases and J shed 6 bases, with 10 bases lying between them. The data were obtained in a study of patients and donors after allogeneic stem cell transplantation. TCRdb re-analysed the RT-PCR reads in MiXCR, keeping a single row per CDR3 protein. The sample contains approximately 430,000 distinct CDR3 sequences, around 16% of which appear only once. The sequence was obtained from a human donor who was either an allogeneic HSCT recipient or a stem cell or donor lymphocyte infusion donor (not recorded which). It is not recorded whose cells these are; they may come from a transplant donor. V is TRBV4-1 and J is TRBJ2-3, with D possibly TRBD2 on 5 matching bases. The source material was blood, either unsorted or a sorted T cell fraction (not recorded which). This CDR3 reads CASSQEDFGDTQYF. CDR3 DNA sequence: TGCGCCAGCAGCCAAGAGGACTTCGGCGATACGCAGTATTTT.